The 8 T cell receptor beta chains in this list originate from one sample, sequenced in a study of blood T cell repertoires in COVID-19. The protocol was immunoSEQ multiplex PCR, while the TCRdb copy is restricted to in-frame clones and leaves out a portion. The table has about 310,000 clones, around 87% seen once; the top ten hold 1%. Sequencing was performed on peripheral blood. All receptors derive from a man aged 50-59 years with active or convalescent COVID-19.

This chain joins TRBV5-1 and TRBJ1-2, with D possibly being TRBD1 (6 bases). Trimming left V 5 bases short and J 1 base short, with 15 bases between. Per germline, CDR1 SGHRS and CDR2 YFSETQ. The CDR3 loop spans 15 amino acids. CDR3 in amino acids: CASRLTGQNNYGYTF. The CDR3 nucleotides are TGCGCCAGCAGACTGACGGGACAAAATAACTATGGCTACACCTTC.

The V and J genes are TRBV19 and TRBJ2-7; D is undetermined. Trimming left V 4 bases short and J 0 bases short, with 10 bases between. This CDR3 has 14 residues. Germline V CDR1 and CDR2: LNHDA, SQIVND (reference sequence). The CDR3 DNA is TGTGCCAGTAGTACCTTTAGCAGCTCCTACGAGCAGTACTTC. Translating it yields CASSTFSSSYEQYF.

This clone was observed a single time. The chain is built from TRBV30 and TRBJ1-2; 8 nucleotides agree with TRBD1. In germline, CDR1 is GTSNPN, CDR2 SVGIG (reference sequence). V shed 5 bases and J 6 bases; nucleotides not matched to a gene: 5. The CDR3 has 12 amino acids. CDR3 nucleotide sequence: TGTGCCTGGGGCCGGACAGGGAATGGCTACACCTTC. It specifies CAWGRTGNGYTF.

CDR3 sequence: CATSDSPPRQGAISGYTF. DNA of the CDR3: TGTGCCACCAGTGACTCCCCCCCCCGGCAGGGGGCTATAAGTGGCTACACCTTC. This sequence joins TRBV24-1 and TRBJ1-2; 8 positions agree with TRBD1. J gave up 7 bases and V 4 bases, and 19 bases lay outside the gene matches. The CDR3 runs 18 residues. Germline loops: CDR1 KGHDR, CDR2 SFDVKD.

The rearrangement joins TRBV2 to TRBJ2-1, with 10 bases identical to TRBD2. Germline trimming cut 6 bases from V and 7 bases from J; bases unmatched to any gene: 9. Germline assignment: CDR1 SNHLY and CDR2 FYNNEI. There are 15 residues in the CDR3. The CDR3: CASRVRTSGRNEQFF. The CDR3 DNA sequence: TGTGCCAGCAGGGTGAGGACTAGCGGAAGGAATGAGCAGTTCTTC.

This chain joins TRBV28 and TRBJ2-7, with TRBD1 identical over 7 bases. CDR1 and CDR2 from the germline V gene are MDHEN and SYDVKM. The V gene end was trimmed by 5 bases and the J gene end by 2 bases; junction bases not matched to a gene: 9. This CDR3 contains 15 residues. DNA for the CDR3: TGTGCCAGCAGTACAGGACAGGCTGGGACCTACGAGCAGTACTTC. Translation: CASSTGQAGTYEQYF.

CDR3 nucleotide sequence: TGCGCCAGCAGCCAAAGGGGGTACACTGAAGCTTTCTTT. Translated, it gives CASSQRGYTEAFF. This rearrangement joins TRBV4-3 to TRBJ1-1; tentatively, D is TRBD1 (6 bases). V gave up 2 bases and J gave up 3 bases, with 7 bases separating them. Germline V CDR1 and CDR2: LGHNA, YSLEER. The CDR3 is 13 amino acids.

A word on this clone: Compared with germline, one end of the junction differs, possibly owing to a read error. V gene TRBV19 combines with J gene TRBJ2-7; 9 bases are shared with TRBD2. Germline CDR1 reads LNHDA; CDR2 reads SQIVND (reference sequence). The CDR3 covers 15 residues. DNA for the CDR3: TGTGCAAGTAGTTTGGGGGCGGGAGGGCCCTACGAGCAGTACTTC. The encoded protein is CASSLGAGGPYEQYF. The complete variable domain, with remaining parts taken from reference TRBV19 and TRBJ2-7, reads DGGITQSPKYLFRKEGQNVTLSCEQNLNHDAMYWYRQDPGQGLRLIYYSQIVNDFQKGDIAEGYSVSREKKESFPLTVTSAQKNPTAFYLCASSLGAGGPYEQYFGPGTRLTVT.